These 25 T cell receptor beta chains were all obtained from the same sample, sequenced in a study of shared clonotypes between healthy human individuals. TCRdb keeps only in-frame clones here, not all; method: immunoSEQ multiplex PCR. The repertoire consists of about 330,000 clones, with under 80% occurring once and the leading ten covering 10%. What was sequenced was memory CD4+ T cells sorted from blood. Subset reported: CD45RA-negative fraction. The receptor set was obtained from a man aged 25 to 40 in good health.

In this sample, this clone turned up many times. The chain uses TRBV19 and TRBJ2-1; a weak D match, TRBD2 (5 bases). Germline-derived CDR1 and CDR2 are LNHDA and SQIVND (reference sequence). CDR3 size: 15 residues. V was pared by 1 base and J by 0 bases, with 7 bases between. CDR3 in amino acids: CASSIGGNSYNEQFF. DNA of the CDR3: TGTGCCAGTAGTATAGGAGGGAACTCCTACAATGAGCAGTTCTTC.

The rearrangement joins TRBV9 to TRBJ1-5; no reliable D call. Trimming removed 3 bases from V and 1 base from J, with 5 bases in between. Per the germline V gene, CDR1 is SGDLS and CDR2 is YYNGEE. The CDR3 is 13 residues long. The CDR3 loop reads CASSAGSNQPQHF. The CDR3 DNA is TGTGCCAGCAGCGCCGGGAGCAATCAGCCCCAGCATTTT.

CDR3 sequence (DNA): TGCAATGGACGGGAGCAGTACTTC. Its translation is CNGREQYF. J is TRBJ2-7 and V is TRBV20-1; no reliable D call. The CDR3 is 8 residues long. The germline gives CDR1 DFQATT, CDR2 SNEGSKA (reference sequence).

This rearrangement joins TRBV5-1 to TRBJ2-5, with D uncertain. This CDR3 contains 12 residues. Germline loops: CDR1 SGHRS, CDR2 YFSETQ. V lost 4 bases and J 2 bases, leaving 6 bases between the germline ends. Here the CDR3 reads CASSTAQETQYF. The CDR3, as DNA: TGCGCCAGCAGCACAGCTCAAGAGACCCAGTACTTC.

DNA of the CDR3: TGTGCCAGCAGTTTCGCAGGGGGAAACACAGATACGCAGTATTTT. This gives the protein CASSFAGGNTDTQYF. This sequence joins TRBV28 and TRBJ2-3; 7 positions agree with TRBD1. With 3 bases clipped from V and 2 bases from J, the junction kept 5 bases outside the gene matches. CDR1 is MDHEN and CDR2 is SYDVKM in the germline V gene. This CDR3 is built from 15 residues.

This clone was detected a few times. The V call is TRBV2, the J call TRBJ2-7; D ambiguous. Looked up from germline, CDR1 is SNHLY and CDR2 is FYNNEI. Trimming cost V 6 bases and J 2 bases, with 8 bases left between them. The CDR3 is 12 residues long. The CDR3 sequence: CASSAPPYEQYF. As DNA, the CDR3 is TGTGCCAGCAGCGCACCCCCCTACGAGCAGTACTTC.

The chain is built from TRBV5-6 and TRBJ1-3; no definite D call. CDR3 length equals 15 residues. V was cut by 0 bases and J by 0 bases, with 7 bases left in between. CDR1 is SGHDT and CDR2 is YYEEEE in the germline V gene. The CDR3 here is CASSLAPFSGNTIYF. CDR3 DNA: TGTGCCAGCAGCTTGGCGCCGTTCTCTGGAAACACCATATATTTT.

The chain joins TRBV5-4 to TRBJ2-5; 14 positions match TRBD2. The CDR3 covers 18 residues. The V segment lost 4 bases and the J segment 5 bases; nucleotides outside the gene matches: 13. Germline CDR1 is SGHNT and CDR2 is YYREEE (reference sequence). Here the CDR3 reads CASSPNAGTSGSGETQYF. The CDR3 nucleotides are TGTGCCAGCAGCCCCAACGCCGGGACTAGCGGGAGTGGTGAGACCCAGTACTTC.

This chain joins TRBV7-2 and TRBJ2-7; 8 bases line up with TRBD2. With 2 bases clipped from V and 4 bases from J, the junction kept 4 bases outside the gene matches. Germline lookup yields CDR1 SGHTA and CDR2 FQGNSA. This CDR3 has 14 amino acids. The CDR3 DNA follows: TGTGCCAGCAGCTTATACCGCGGGGGGTACGAGCAGTACTTC. This sequence encodes CASSLYRGGYEQYF.

V gene TRBV4-1 combines with J gene TRBJ2-5; D is possibly TRBD2 (6 bases). Trimming cost V 1 base and J 4 bases, with 7 bases left between them. Germline CDR1 is MGHRA and CDR2 is YSYEKL. This CDR3 spans 13 amino acids. CDR3 coding DNA: TGCGCCAGCAGCCAAGGAGCGGGAGAGACCCAGTACTTC. Its translation is CASSQGAGETQYF.

This clone was observed many times. The chain is built from TRBV18 and TRBJ1-1; D is possibly TRBD1 (6 bases). Germline loops: CDR1 KGHSH, CDR2 LQKENI. Trimming pared 3 bases from V and 1 base from J, leaving 18 bases between. The CDR3 sequence is 17 residues long. The CDR3: CASSPFAAIQGNTEAFF. The CDR3 DNA reads TGTGCCAGCTCACCGTTCGCGGCCATACAGGGGAACACTGAAGCTTTCTTT.

This chain connects TRBV13 to TRBJ2-3, with 14 bases lining up with TRBD2. The V gene end was trimmed by 7 bases and the J gene end by 6 bases; junction bases not matched to a gene: 12. CDR3 length: 17 residues. Germline V gene data show CDR1 as PRHDT and CDR2 as FYEKMQ (reference sequence). The CDR3 sequence is CASNLRGTSGRKDTQYF. The CDR3 coding sequence is TGTGCCAGCAACCTTAGGGGGACTAGCGGGAGAAAGGATACGCAGTATTTT.

The V and J genes are TRBV6-1 and TRBJ2-5, with TRBD2 identical over 7 bases. V lost 8 bases and J lost 5; bases outside the gene matches: 11. From germline, CDR1 is MNHNS and CDR2 SASEGT. The CDR3 is 14 residues long. The CDR3 region has the DNA TGTGCCAGCTCCCCAAATCAGGGAGGGGAGACCCAGTACTTC. Translating it yields CASSPNQGGETQYF.

The rearrangement links TRBV29-1 to TRBJ2-1; perhaps TRBD1 as D (5 bases). CDR3 length: 14 amino acids. The V gene's germline CDR1 is SQVTM and CDR2 ANQGSEA. Trimming shortened V by 1 base and J by 8 bases, and 15 bases separated the two germline ends. The CDR3 coding sequence is TGCAGCGTTGAAGGGATGGGAAGGGGCGATGAGCAGTTCTTC. Its translation: CSVEGMGRGDEQFF.

The DNA of the CDR3 is TGTGCCAGCAGTACGTCAACCGCCGCCCCGCGGGAGCATACCTACGAGCAGTACTTC. Protein: CASSTSTAAPREHTYEQYF. This sequence joins TRBV14 and TRBJ2-7, with TRBD2 matching over 7 bases. Germline trimming cut 6 bases from V and 2 bases from J; bases unmatched to any gene: 22. Germline V gene lookup returns CDR1 SGHDN and CDR2 FVKESK. There are 19 residues in the CDR3.

In this sample, this clone is medium-sized (0.01 to 0.1%). The chain has TRBV6-1 and TRBJ1-3, with unresolved D. CDR3 length equals 14 residues. CDR1 and CDR2 from the germline V gene are MNHNS and SASEGT. V lost 0 bases to trimming and J lost 0 bases, with 3 bases between them. The chain's CDR3 is CASSEASSGNTIYF. For the CDR3, the DNA is TGTGCCAGCAGTGAAGCCTCCTCTGGAAACACCATATATTTT.

This chain connects TRBV12-2 to TRBJ1-2; TRBD1, the D gene given by the table, was not confirmed from the DNA. TRBV12-2 is a pseudogene. This CDR3 comprises 15 residues. For the CDR3, the DNA is TGTGCAAGTCGCCCCCTCAGGGGGCCTAACTATGGCTACACCTTC. Amino acid sequence: CASRPLRGPNYGYTF.

V and J are TRBV30 and TRBJ2-5; D tentatively reads TRBD1 or TRBD2 (5 bases each). The germline CDR1 and CDR2 sequences are GTSNPN and SVGIG (reference sequence). V was shortened by 5 bases and J by 4 bases, with 17 bases between the two germline ends. This CDR3 has 14 amino acids. DNA of the CDR3: TGTGCCTGGGGGGCCGGGGCCCCGGGAGAGACCCAGTACTTC. Amino acid sequence: CAWGAGAPGETQYF.

The chain employs TRBV10-2 and TRBJ2-1, with 12 bases lining up with TRBD2. The CDR3 covers 20 residues. The trim removed 3 bases at V and 4 bases at J, leaving 16 bases unmatched. CDR1 WSHSY and CDR2 SAAADI come from the germline V gene. The CDR3 protein is CASSEQGAGLAGTKYNEQFF. Written as DNA, the CDR3 is TGCGCCAGCAGTGAACAGGGCGCCGGACTAGCGGGAACCAAATACAATGAGCAGTTCTTC.

V usage is TRBV18 and J usage is TRBJ1-5, with 7 bases identical to TRBD1. Per germline, CDR1 KGHSH and CDR2 LQKENI. J was trimmed by 3 bases and V by 3 bases; bases with no gene match: 2. CDR3 size: 14 residues. CDR3 DNA: TGTGCCAGCTCACCGGGACAGCACAATCAGCCCCAGCATTTT. This gives the protein CASSPGQHNQPQHF. Based on the CDR3 plus reference TRBV18 and TRBJ1-5, the full variable domain is NAGVMQNPRHLVRRRGQEARLRCSPMKGHSHVYWYRQLPEEGLKFMVYLQKENIIDESGMPKERFSAEFPKEGPSILRIQQVVRGDSAAYFCASSPGQHNQPQHFGDGTRLSIL.

This clone was counted only a few times. The CDR3 DNA reads as TGTGCCAGCAGCCTCTTTGGACAAACAATTGATAAGGAGCTGTTTTTT. Amino acids: CASSLFGQTIDKELFF. The chain couples TRBV5-6 to TRBJ2-2; tentative D call: TRBD1 (5 bases). Germline V gives CDR1 SGHDT, CDR2 YYEEEE. V lost 4 bases, J lost 10 bases, and 23 bases lay in between. The CDR3 extends over 16 amino acids.

A few counts support this clone. The chain has TRBV9 and TRBJ2-7, with D tentatively TRBD1 (6 bases). V was pared by 3 bases and J by 6 bases, with 13 bases between. This CDR3 has 13 amino acids. Germline CDR1 SGDLS, CDR2 YYNGEE. The CDR3 sequence: CASSGRGLGEQYF. CDR3 in DNA: TGTGCCAGCAGCGGAAGGGGGTTGGGCGAGCAGTACTTC.

The chain is built from TRBV30 and TRBJ2-1; 7 positions agree with TRBD2. CDR3 length equals 13 residues. J was trimmed by 7 bases and V by 2 bases; bases with no gene match: 5. CDR1 and CDR2 from the germline V gene are GTSNPN and SVGIG (reference sequence). CDR3 sequence (DNA): TGTGCCTGGAGTAGCGGGATTCTGAATGAGCAGTTCTTC. Its translation is CAWSSGILNEQFF. Drawing the rest from reference TRBV30 and TRBJ2-1, the complete variable domain is SQTIHQWPATLVQPVGSPLSLECTVEGTSNPNLYWYRQAAGRGLQLLFYSVGIGQISSEVPQNLSASRPQDRQFILSSKKLLLSDSGFYLCAWSSGILNEQFFGPGTRLTVL.

At least ten counts were recorded for this clone. The gene calls are TRBV9 and TRBJ2-1, with TRBD1 identical over 9 bases. The CDR3 spans 17 residues. V shed 2 bases, J shed 8 bases, and the junction held 14 bases outside the gene matches. Germline assignment: CDR1 SGDLS and CDR2 YYNGEE. CDR3 nucleotides: TGTGCCAGCAGCGTTGACCCCGGGACAGGGATTTTATATGAGCAGTTCTTC. Translation: CASSVDPGTGILYEQFF.

The chain recombines TRBV4-1 with TRBJ2-2; the D gene is possibly TRBD1 (5 bases). Trimming cost V 5 bases and J 13 bases, with 23 bases left between them. This CDR3 is built from 15 residues. Germline V gene data show CDR1 as MGHRA and CDR2 as YSYEKL. The DNA for the CDR3 is TGCGCCAGCAGCTCCTTAGGGGTCGGGTTTCTTGGGCTGTTTTTT. Amino acids: CASSSLGVGFLGLFF.